These 2 T cell receptor beta chains were sequenced from one sample in a study of beta chain features in type 1 diabetes. Every isolated RNA sample was fully reverse transcribed, so sequencing captured expressed TCRB transcripts. The table came from immunoSEQ multiplex PCR; TCRdb's copy has only in-frame clones and leaves some out. The table includes fewer than 250,000 clones, less than 15% detected once. The specimen sequenced was naive CD4+ T cells from blood. All receptors derive from a woman in her thirties or forties in good health.

The rearrangement joins TRBV5-4 to TRBJ2-5; 8 positions match TRBD1. The V and J ends lost 0 bases and 5 bases, in that order; junction bases with no gene match: 12. The CDR3 sequence is 17 residues long. In germline, CDR1 is SGHNT, CDR2 YYREEE (reference sequence). The CDR3 nucleotides are TGTGCCAGCAGCTTGGAATTGGGCAGGGGGCGCGGTGAGACCCAGTACTTC. Protein: CASSLELGRGRGETQYF.

This clone has a handful of counts. The chain links TRBV7-2 to TRBJ1-1; TRBD1 aligns across 7 bases. The V gene's germline CDR1 is SGHTA and CDR2 FQGNSA. This CDR3 is built from 14 residues. J gave up 4 bases and V 3 bases, and 5 bases lay outside the gene matches. The CDR3 reads CASSFDRVGTEAFF. CDR3 DNA sequence: TGTGCCAGCAGCTTTGACAGGGTGGGCACTGAAGCTTTCTTT. The variable domain in full, completed from reference TRBV7-2 and TRBJ1-1, reads GAGVSQSPSNKVTEKGKDVELRCDPISGHTALYWYRQSLGQGLEFLIYFQGNSAPDKSGLPSDRFSAERTGGSVSTLTIQRTQQEDSAVYLCASSFDRVGTEAFFGQGTRLTVV.